Listed here is a single T cell receptor (beta chain). Its antigen is currently unknown. Trimming at V came to 1 base and at J to 8 bases, leaving 14 bases not matched to a gene. Germline CDR1 reads SGHDN; CDR2 reads FVKESK. This CDR3 has 17 residues. This specimen comes from a study of T cell responses to AZD1222 COVID-19 vaccine. Study conclusions and caveats: Among the donors, most were white British and more were female, and clonal diversity was possibly underestimated. Close to half of spike-specific TCRs reportedly recognize unmutated variant regions.

The assay was immunoSEQ multiplex PCR, and TCRdb's table has in-frame clones only and misses some. The table lists 180,000 or so clones, 85% to 90% of them singletons. The chain combines TRBV14 with TRBJ1-3; TRBD1 matches at 7 bases. The receptor comes from an adult in good health. The sample here was peripheral blood, taken on day 0 of AZD1222 vaccination. CDR3: CASSQVIRGPLKDTIYF. The CDR3 DNA follows: TGTGCCAGCAGCCAAGTCATAAGGGGGCCTTTGAAAGACACCATATATTTT. The full variable domain, rest sourced from reference TRBV14 and TRBJ1-3, is EAGVTQFPSHSVIEKGQTVTLRCDPISGHDNLYWYRRVMGKEIKFLLHFVKESKQDESGMPNNRFLAERTGGTYSTLKVQPAELEDSGVYFCASSQVIRGPLKDTIYFGEGSWLTVV.